This T cell receptor beta chain was observed in a study of blood T cells in healthy people across ages. From germline, CDR1 is MDHEN and CDR2 SYDVKM. Trimming cost V 3 bases and J 1 base, with 15 bases left between them. The CDR3 contains 16 residues. Through a sample-barcoded 5' primer and a J-beta primer mix, a second PCR was run for about 6 to 12 cycles. Via MiXCR, TCRdb re-called the 5' RACE reads, giving one row per CDR3 protein. The sample holds approximately 900,000 distinct CDR3 sequences; about 29% are singletons and the top ten take roughly 10%. Total RNA, at least 6 micrograms per sample, was extracted from PBMCs. This clonotype was observed a few times. The same data also went into a second study, on T cells of mothers and their children. That investigation notes: The people who donated were a few healthy Caucasian mothers and their six children.

J is TRBJ2-5 and V is TRBV28; a weak D match, TRBD1 (5 bases). Sequencing was carried out using blood. The sequence derives from a woman aged 40-49 years in good health. Written as DNA, the CDR3 is TGTGCCAGCAGTTTCCCCAGAGACAGATTCCAAGAGACCCAGTACTTC. Its translation: CASSFPRDRFQETQYF. Full variable domain (missing parts from reference TRBV28 and TRBJ2-5): DVKVTQSSRYLVKRTGEKVFLECVQDMDHENMFWYRQDPGLGLRLIYFSYDVKMKEKGDIPEGYSVSREKKERFSLILESASTNQTSMYLCASSFPRDRFQETQYFGPGTRLLVL.